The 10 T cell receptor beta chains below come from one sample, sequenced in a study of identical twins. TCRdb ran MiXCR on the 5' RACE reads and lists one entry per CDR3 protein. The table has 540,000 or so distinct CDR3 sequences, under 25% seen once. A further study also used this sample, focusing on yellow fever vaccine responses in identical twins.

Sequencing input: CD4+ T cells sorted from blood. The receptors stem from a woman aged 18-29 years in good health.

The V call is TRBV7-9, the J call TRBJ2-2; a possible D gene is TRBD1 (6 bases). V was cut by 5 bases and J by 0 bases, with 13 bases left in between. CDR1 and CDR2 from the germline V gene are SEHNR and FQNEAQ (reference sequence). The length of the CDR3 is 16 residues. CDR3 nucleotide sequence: TGTGCCAGCAGCGTTTACAGGGTACCGAACACCGGGGAGCTGTTTTTT. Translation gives CASSVYRVPNTGELFF.

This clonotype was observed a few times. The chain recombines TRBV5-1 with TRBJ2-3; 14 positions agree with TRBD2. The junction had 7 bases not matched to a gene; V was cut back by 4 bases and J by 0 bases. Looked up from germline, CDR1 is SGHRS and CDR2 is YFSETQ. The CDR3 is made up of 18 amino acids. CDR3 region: CASSRGLAGASSTDTQYF. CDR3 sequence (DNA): TGCGCCAGCAGCCGGGGACTAGCGGGGGCGTCTAGCACAGATACGCAGTATTTT.

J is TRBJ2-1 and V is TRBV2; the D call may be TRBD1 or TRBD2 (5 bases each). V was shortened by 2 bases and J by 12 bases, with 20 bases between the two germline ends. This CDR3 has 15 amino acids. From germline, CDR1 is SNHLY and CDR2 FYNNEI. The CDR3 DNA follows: TGTGCCAGCAGTGAATGGGGGTCAAGGTTAGACGGGCAGTTCTTC. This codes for CASSEWGSRLDGQFF.

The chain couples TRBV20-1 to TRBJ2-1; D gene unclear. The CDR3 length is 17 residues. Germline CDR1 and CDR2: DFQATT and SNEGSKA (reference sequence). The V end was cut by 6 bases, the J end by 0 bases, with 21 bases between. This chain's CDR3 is CSAQVRPASSSYNEQFF. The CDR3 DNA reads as TGCAGTGCCCAAGTCCGTCCAGCGTCCAGCTCCTACAATGAGCAGTTCTTC.

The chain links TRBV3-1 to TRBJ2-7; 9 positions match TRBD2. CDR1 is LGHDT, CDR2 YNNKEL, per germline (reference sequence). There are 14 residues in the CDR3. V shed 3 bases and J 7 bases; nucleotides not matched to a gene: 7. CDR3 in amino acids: CASSQASGAFEQYF. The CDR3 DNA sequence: TGTGCCAGCAGCCAGGCTAGCGGGGCCTTTGAGCAGTACTTC.

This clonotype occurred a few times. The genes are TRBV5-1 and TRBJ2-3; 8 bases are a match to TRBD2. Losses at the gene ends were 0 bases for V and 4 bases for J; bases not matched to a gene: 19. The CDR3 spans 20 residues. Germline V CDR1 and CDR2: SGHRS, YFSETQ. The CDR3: CASSLDRSELAASRADTQYF. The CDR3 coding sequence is TGCGCCAGCAGCTTGGATCGCAGTGAACTAGCGGCAAGTCGGGCAGATACGCAGTATTTT.

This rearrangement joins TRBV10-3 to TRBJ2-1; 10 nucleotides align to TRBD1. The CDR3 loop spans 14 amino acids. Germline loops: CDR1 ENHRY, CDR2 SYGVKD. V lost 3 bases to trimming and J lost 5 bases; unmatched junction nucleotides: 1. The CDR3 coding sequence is TGTGCCATCAGTGAAGGGACAGGGGACAATGAGCAGTTCTTC. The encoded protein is CAISEGTGDNEQFF.

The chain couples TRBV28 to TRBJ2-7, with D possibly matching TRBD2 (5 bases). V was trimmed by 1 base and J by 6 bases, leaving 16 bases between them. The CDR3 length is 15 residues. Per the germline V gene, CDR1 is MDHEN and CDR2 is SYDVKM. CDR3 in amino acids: CASSLFRGSLREQYF. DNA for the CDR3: TGTGCCAGCAGTTTATTTCGTGGGAGCCTCCGCGAGCAGTACTTC.

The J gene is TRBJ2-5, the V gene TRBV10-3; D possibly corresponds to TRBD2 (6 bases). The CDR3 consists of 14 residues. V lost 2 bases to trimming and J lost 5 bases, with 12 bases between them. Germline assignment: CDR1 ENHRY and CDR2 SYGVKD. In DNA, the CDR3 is TGTGCCATCAGTGAGGGAGGCCGGGGGGAGACCCAGTACTTC. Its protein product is CAISEGGRGETQYF.

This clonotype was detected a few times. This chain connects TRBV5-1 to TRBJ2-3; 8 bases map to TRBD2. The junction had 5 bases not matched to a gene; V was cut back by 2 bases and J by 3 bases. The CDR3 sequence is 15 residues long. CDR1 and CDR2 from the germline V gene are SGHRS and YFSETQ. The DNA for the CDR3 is TGCGCCAGCAGCTTCGAGCGGGGGTTGACAGATACGCAGTATTTT. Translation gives CASSFERGLTDTQYF.